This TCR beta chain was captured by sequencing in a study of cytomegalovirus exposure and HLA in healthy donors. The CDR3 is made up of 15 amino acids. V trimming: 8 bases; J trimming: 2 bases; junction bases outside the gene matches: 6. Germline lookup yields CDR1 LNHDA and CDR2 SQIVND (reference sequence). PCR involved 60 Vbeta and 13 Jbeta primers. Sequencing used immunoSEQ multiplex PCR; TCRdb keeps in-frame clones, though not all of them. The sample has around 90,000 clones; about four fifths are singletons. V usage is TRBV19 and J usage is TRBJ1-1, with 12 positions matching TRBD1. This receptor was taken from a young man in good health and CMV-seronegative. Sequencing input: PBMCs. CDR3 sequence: CASHRDRGLNTEAFF. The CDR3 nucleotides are TGTGCCAGTCACCGGGACAGGGGGCTTAACACTGAAGCTTTCTTT.